One and the same sample provided the 10 T cell receptor beta chains below, sequenced in a study of blood T cell repertoires in COVID-19. The protocol was immunoSEQ multiplex PCR, while the TCRdb copy is restricted to in-frame clones and leaves out a portion. The sample carries a few hundred thousand clones, 65% to 90% recorded once. Sequenced input: peripheral blood. The receptors come from a man in his fifties or sixties with active or convalescent COVID-19.

The genes are TRBV6-5 and TRBJ2-7; D gene unclear. There are 15 residues in the CDR3. V lost 8 bases and J lost 0, with 17 bases in between. Per germline, CDR1 MNHEY and CDR2 SVGAGI. CDR3 coding DNA: TGTGCCAGCCAGGTTATTGACCTACCCTCCTACGAGCAGTACTTC. Translating gives CASQVIDLPSYEQYF.

This sequence joins TRBV5-6 and TRBJ2-5; no firm D call. CDR1 and CDR2 from the germline V gene are SGHDT and YYEEEE. V was cut by 4 bases and J by 5 bases, with 12 bases left in between. The CDR3 is 13 residues long. The CDR3 DNA reads as TGTGCCAGCAGCGAGAATTCGCCGGAGACCCAGTACTTC. It codes for CASSENSPETQYF.

J is TRBJ1-2 and V is TRBV6-5, with 9 bases fitting TRBD1. The trim removed 6 bases at V and 6 bases at J, leaving 11 bases unmatched. There are 15 residues in the CDR3. The germline V gene encodes CDR1 MNHEY and CDR2 SVGAGI. The chain's CDR3 is CASSQRTGDVNGYTF. CDR3 DNA: TGTGCCAGCAGCCAAAGGACAGGGGACGTGAATGGCTACACCTTC.

The chain has TRBV2 and TRBJ1-1; unclear D gene. The CDR3 consists of 13 residues. V was shortened by 4 bases and J by 4 bases, with 10 bases between the two germline ends. CDR1 is SNHLY, CDR2 FYNNEI, per germline. The CDR3 DNA is TGTGCCAGCAGTGGGTCGGTTCTCACTGAAGCTTTCTTT. Translated: CASSGSVLTEAFF.

For this clone: The sample contains more than one DNA sequence encoding this CDR3. The rearrangement links TRBV19 to TRBJ1-5; 7 nucleotides agree with TRBD1. The CDR3 has 13 amino acids. Germline V gives CDR1 LNHDA, CDR2 SQIVND (reference sequence). J was trimmed by 4 bases and V by 4 bases; bases with no gene match: 1. In nucleotides, the CDR3 is TGTGCCAGTAGTAGACAGGGTAATCAGCCCCAGCATTTT. Encoded protein: CASSRQGNQPQHF.

In this sample, this clone turned up a few times. This chain uses TRBV28 with TRBJ1-2; 9 bases align to TRBD1. J gave up 8 bases and V 7 bases, and 14 bases lay outside the gene matches. Germline values: CDR1 MDHEN, CDR2 SYDVKM. The length of the CDR3 is 15 residues. This CDR3 reads CASTVPSGQGIGYTF. The CDR3 coding sequence is TGTGCCAGCACCGTCCCCTCGGGACAGGGAATAGGCTACACCTTC.

This rearrangement joins TRBV7-2 to TRBJ2-7; D remains ambiguous. Germline V CDR1 and CDR2: SGHTA, FQGNSA. The CDR3 contains 14 residues. The ends were cut back, 2 bases at V and 1 base at J, with 9 bases in the middle. CDR3 protein: CASSLSGGSYEQYF. The CDR3 DNA reads TGTGCCAGCAGCTTATCCGGCGGATCCTACGAGCAGTACTTC.

The gene calls are TRBV7-9 and TRBJ1-4; 9 nucleotides match TRBD1. The V segment lost 5 bases and the J segment 6 bases; nucleotides outside the gene matches: 10. CDR1 SEHNR and CDR2 FQNEAQ come from the germline V gene (reference sequence). There are 16 residues in the CDR3. The CDR3 sequence is CASSPDRGDGDEKLFF. In DNA, the CDR3 is TGTGCCAGCAGCCCCGACAGGGGGGATGGTGATGAAAAACTGTTTTTT. The full variable domain, in which reference TRBV7-9 and TRBJ1-4 provide the parts outside the CDR3, is DTGVSQNPRHKITKRGQNVTFRCDPISEHNRLYWYRQTLGQGPEFLTYFQNEAQLEKSRLLSDRFSAERPKGSFSTLEIQRTEQGDSAMYLCASSPDRGDGDEKLFFGSGTQLSVL.

This clone was detected only a few times. This sequence joins TRBV4-3 and TRBJ1-4; TRBD1 matches 8 bases. The CDR3 covers 15 residues. V lost 0 bases and J lost 7; bases outside the gene matches: 4. The germline V gene encodes CDR1 LGHNA and CDR2 YSLEER. In DNA form, the CDR3 reads TGCGCCAGCAGCCAAGAGGACAGGGCCGGTGAAAAACTGTTTTTT. Translated, it gives CASSQEDRAGEKLFF.

Comment on this clone: Mismatch with germline at one junction end may stem from a read error. This chain's CDR3 is CSVKINVQFF. In DNA form, the CDR3 reads TGCAGCGTTAAAATAAATGTGCAGTTCTTC. This chain joins TRBV29-1 and TRBJ2-1; D gene uncertain. The CDR3 runs 10 residues. CDR1 SQVTM and CDR2 ANQGSEA come from the germline V gene.